This T cell receptor beta chain derives from a study of cytomegalovirus exposure and HLA in healthy donors. On the study more broadly: Per a later analysis, the approximately 690 first-cohort and 120 validation repertoires shared one platform. Findings and caveats of the study: Through in vitro validation, a few CMV-associated chains were shown to be specific for CMV antigens. Listed as cytomegalovirus-associated were approximately 160 TCR beta chains.

This table comes from immunoSEQ multiplex PCR, and its TCRdb copy is limited to in-frame clones, with some not included. The sample includes 120,000 or so clones, roughly 90% of them seen just once. Concerning this clone: Its antigen is not identified.

J gave up 3 bases and V 5 bases, and 15 bases lay outside the gene matches. The CDR3 covers 17 residues. CDR1 is SGHTA, CDR2 FQGNSA, per germline. The V and J genes are TRBV7-2 and TRBJ2-7; 8 nucleotides line up with TRBD2. Sequenced sample: PBMCs. The source is a woman in her 30s in good health and CMV-seropositive. The chain's CDR3 is CASSLRSKTSAFYEQYF. The CDR3 nucleotides are TGTGCCAGCAGCCTTAGATCTAAGACTAGCGCCTTCTACGAGCAGTACTTC. Filled out from reference TRBV7-2 and TRBJ2-7, the complete variable domain reads GAGVSQSPSNKVTEKGKDVELRCDPISGHTALYWYRQSLGQGLEFLIYFQGNSAPDKSGLPSDRFSAERTGGSVSTLTIQRTQQEDSAVYLCASSLRSKTSAFYEQYFGPGTRLTVT.